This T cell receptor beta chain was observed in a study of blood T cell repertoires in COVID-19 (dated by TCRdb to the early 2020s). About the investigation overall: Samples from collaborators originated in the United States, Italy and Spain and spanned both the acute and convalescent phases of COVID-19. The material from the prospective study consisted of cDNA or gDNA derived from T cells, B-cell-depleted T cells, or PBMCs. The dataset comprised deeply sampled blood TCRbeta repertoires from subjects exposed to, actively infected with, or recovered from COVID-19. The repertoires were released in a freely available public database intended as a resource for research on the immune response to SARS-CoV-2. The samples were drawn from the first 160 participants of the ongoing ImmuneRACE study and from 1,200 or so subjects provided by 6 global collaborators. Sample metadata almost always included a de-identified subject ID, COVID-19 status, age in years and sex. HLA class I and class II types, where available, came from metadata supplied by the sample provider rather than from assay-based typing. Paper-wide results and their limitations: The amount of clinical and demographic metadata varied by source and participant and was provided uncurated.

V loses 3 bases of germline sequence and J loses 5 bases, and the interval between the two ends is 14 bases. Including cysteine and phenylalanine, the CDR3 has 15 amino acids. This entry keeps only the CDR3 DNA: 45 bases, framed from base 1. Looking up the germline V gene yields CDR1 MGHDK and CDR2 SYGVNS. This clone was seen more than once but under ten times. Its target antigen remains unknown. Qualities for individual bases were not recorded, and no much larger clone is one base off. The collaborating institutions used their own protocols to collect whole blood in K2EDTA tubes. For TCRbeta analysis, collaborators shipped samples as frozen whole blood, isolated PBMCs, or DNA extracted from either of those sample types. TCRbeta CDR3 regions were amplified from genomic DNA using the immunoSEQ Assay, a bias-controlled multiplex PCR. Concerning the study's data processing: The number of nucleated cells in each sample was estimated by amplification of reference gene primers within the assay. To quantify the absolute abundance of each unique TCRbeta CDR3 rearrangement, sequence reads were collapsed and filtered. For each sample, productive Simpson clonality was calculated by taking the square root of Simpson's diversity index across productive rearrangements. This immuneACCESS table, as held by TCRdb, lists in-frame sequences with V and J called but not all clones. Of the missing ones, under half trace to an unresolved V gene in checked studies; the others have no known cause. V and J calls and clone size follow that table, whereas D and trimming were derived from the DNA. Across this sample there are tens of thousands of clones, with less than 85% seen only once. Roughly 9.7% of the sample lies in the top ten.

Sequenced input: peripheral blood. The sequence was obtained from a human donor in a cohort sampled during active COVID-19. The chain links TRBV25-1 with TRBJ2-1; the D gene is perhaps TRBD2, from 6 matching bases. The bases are TGTGCCAGCAGTGAGGTGGGACTGGGAAACAATGAGCAGTTCTTC. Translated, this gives CASSEVGLGNNEQFF.